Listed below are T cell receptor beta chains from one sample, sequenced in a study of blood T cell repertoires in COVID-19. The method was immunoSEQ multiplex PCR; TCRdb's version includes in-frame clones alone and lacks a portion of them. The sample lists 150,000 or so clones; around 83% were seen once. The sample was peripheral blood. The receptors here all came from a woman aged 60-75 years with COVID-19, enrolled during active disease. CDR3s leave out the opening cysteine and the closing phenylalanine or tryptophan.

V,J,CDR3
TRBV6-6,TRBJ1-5,ASMEVFRGNQPQH
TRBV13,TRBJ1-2,ASSSLKGGQSGYGYT
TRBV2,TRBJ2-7,ASSGDFRSEQY
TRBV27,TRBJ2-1,ASSTGILYNEQF
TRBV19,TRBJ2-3,AGAAGAADTQY
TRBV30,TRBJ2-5,AWSVQPSQETQY
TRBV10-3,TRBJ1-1,AIMRPGDTEAF
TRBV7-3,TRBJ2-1,ASSYRDRYNEQF
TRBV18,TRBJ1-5,ASSPDSLTNQPQH
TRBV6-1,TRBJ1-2,ASSDRVTYGYT
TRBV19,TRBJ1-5,ASSIRTGGGTQPQH
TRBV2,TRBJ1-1,ASTKNTEAF
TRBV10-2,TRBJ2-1,ASSDGTIYNEQF
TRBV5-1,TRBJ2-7,ASSLPRDSSYEQY
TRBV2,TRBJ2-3,ASSVGQQDTQY
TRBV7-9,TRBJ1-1,ASSGTGGPTEAF
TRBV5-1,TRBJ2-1,ASSKPLNEQF
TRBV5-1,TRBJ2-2,ASSLAAQGTGELF
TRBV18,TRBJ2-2,ASAAGWGRGTGELF
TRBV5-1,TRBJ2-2,ASSPAPGTSGRSGELF
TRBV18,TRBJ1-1,ASSPGGGKNTEAF
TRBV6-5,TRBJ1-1,ASRDRGETEAF
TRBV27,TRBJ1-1,ASSLGTWAEAF
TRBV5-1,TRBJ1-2,ASSLITGLNGYT
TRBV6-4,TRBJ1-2,ASSDRGYGYT
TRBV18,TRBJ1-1,ASSPGVAANTEAF
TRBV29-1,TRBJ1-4,SVEEYAQGFEKLF
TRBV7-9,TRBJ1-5,ASSLWTGVGNQPQH